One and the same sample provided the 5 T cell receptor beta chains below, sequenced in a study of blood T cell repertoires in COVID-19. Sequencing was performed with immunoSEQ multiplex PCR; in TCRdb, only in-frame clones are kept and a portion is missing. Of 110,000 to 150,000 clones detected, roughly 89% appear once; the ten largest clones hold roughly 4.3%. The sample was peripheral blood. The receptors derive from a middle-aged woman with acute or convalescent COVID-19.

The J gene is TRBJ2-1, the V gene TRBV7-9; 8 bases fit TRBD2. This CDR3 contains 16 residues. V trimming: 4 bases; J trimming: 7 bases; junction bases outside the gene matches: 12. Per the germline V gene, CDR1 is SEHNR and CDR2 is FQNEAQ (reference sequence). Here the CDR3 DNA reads TGTGCCAGCAGCTCATCCCCGGGACTAGGCCCTAATGAGCAGTTCTTC. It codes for CASSSSPGLGPNEQFF.

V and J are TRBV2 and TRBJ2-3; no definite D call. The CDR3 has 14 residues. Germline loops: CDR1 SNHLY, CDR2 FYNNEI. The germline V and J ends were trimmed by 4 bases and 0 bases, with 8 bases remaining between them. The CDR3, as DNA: TGTGCCAGCAGTGCTTTCCTGAGCACAGATACGCAGTATTTT. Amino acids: CASSAFLSTDTQYF.

Written as DNA, the CDR3 is TGTGCCAGCAAGTCTAGTGGCGAGACCCAGTACTTC. As protein: CASKSSGETQYF. The rearrangement uses TRBV6-5 and TRBJ2-5; D remains ambiguous. The V and J ends lost 7 bases and 5 bases respectively, with 11 bases between them. The CDR3 is 12 amino acids. CDR1 is MNHEY and CDR2 is SVGAGI in the germline V gene.

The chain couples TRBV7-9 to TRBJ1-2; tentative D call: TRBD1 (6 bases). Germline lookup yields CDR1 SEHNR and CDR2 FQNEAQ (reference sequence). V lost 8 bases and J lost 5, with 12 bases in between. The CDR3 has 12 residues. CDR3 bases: TGTGCCAGCTTCATGAGGGGGTATGGCTACACCTTC. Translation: CASFMRGYGYTF.

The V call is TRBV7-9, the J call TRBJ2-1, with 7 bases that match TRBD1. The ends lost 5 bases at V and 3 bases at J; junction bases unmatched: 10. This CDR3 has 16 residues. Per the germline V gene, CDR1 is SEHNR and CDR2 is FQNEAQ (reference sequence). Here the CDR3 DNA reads TGTGCCAGCAGCCAACAGGGGCCAGCTGGCTACAATGAGCAGTTCTTC. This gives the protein CASSQQGPAGYNEQFF.